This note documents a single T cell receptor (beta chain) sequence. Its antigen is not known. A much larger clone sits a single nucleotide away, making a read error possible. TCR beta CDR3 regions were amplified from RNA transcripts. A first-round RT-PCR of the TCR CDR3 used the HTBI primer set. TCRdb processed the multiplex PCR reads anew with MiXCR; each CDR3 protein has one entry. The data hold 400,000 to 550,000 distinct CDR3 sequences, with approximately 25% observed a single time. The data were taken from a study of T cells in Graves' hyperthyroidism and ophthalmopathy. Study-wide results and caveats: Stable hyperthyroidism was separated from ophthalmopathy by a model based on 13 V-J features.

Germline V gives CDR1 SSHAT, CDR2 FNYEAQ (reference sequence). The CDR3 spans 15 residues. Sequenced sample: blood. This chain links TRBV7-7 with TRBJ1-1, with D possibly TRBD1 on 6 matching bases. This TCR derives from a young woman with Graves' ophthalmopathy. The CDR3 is CASGGPTDPNTEACF. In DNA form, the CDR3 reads TGTGCTAGCGGGGGGCCGACAGACCCGAACACTGAAGCTTGCTTT.